This TCR beta chain derives from a study of molecular identifiers for immune sequencing clone quantification (dated by TCRdb to the late 2010s). Notes on the research overall: For a replicate experiment, RNA from approximately 20,000 or 100,000 naive CD8 T cells was divided into five aliquots, of which four were sequenced. CD8 T cells were used in a methods study to benchmark molecular-identifier clustering-based TCR repertoire sequencing (MIDCIRS) and TCR RNA copy counting.

Broad study findings and their caveats: When barcode sub-clustering was left out, chimeric consensus sequences inflated TCR diversity, with chimeras reaching as high as 47%. Spiked-in Jurkat TCR RNA equivalent to a single cell was reported to be detectable even among one million naive CD8 T cells. Modeling gave about 3 recovered TCR RNA copies per cell versus 8 to 10 by digital PCR, implying about 30% capture efficiency. In CMV-specific effector cells, clones with more than 20 RNA copies contained over 98% of molecules, whereas in naive cells such clones contained under 1% of molecules. Highly expanded clone sizes could be underestimated because identical TCR molecules may share a barcode. Naive libraries contained spiked-in Jurkat TCR RNA (approximately nine copies' worth), which is not part of the donor repertoire.

CDR1 and CDR2, looked up from the germline V gene (reference sequence), are DFQATT and SNEGSKA. V was cut back by 5 bases and J by 2 bases, leaving a gap of 11 bases between them. There are 13 amino acids in the CDR3, from cysteine to phenylalanine inclusive. The DNA shown is the 39-base CDR3, in frame from base 1. Libraries of naive CD8 T cells were generated from roughly 21,000 to 960,000 sorted cells, with 10%, 30% or 50% of the purified RNA used. On a BD FACSAria II, naive CD8 T cells were FACS-sorted as CD8+CD4-CCR7+CD45RA+ and collected into RLT Plus buffer. Detection sensitivity was tested by spiking Jurkat RNA equal to 9 to 10 TCR copies' worth into samples containing roughly 17,000-1,100,000 naive CD8 T cells. CD8 T cells were enriched with RosetteSep CD8+ T Cell Enrichment Cocktail and Ficoll-Paque, followed by ACK red cell lysis. The library was obtained by PCR. Instrument on record: NextSeq 500. Bulk TCR libraries were made following a previously described method, with the TCR primers given in Table S5. Total RNA was purified with the Qiagen AllPrep DNA/RNA kit. Before analysis, reads from multiple sequencing runs of the same library were pooled. In the paper's pipeline: Reads were retained only if an exact TCR constant sequence was present, and the retained reads were trimmed to 150 nt and grouped according to their 12-nt molecular barcodes. Within each barcode group, reads were sub-clustered at a 15% Levenshtein threshold, and quality-weighted consensus sequences were built per RNA molecule. Non-functional sequences were removed, as were lower-count sequences one edit away from another. Based on a fit of two negative binomial distributions, barcode sub-clusters having less than 20% of the maximum read count were discarded. The public reads were run again by TCRdb, first through fastp at Q25 and then through MiXCR, and only productive beta chains were kept. Rows are combined by CDR3 protein, so each entry shows the most common genes and DNA. The V and J calls follow TCRdb's processing rather than the paper's. The sample records about 630,000 distinct CDR3 sequences, 25% of which are singletons. The ten largest clones represent roughly 0.83% of the sample.

This clonotype was seen repeatedly, ten times or more. Its antigen is not yet known. Per-base qualities were not stored, and no clone one base away is much larger. Recombination joined TRBV20-1 with TRBJ2-3; no D gene is confidently identified. The sample taken for sequencing was naive CD8+ T cells from blood, with Jurkat cell RNA spiked in. Explained via the paper, the cell subset or site label denotes: FACS-sorted CD8+CD4-CCR7+CD45RA+ naive T cells. The TCR sequence derives from a human donor in good health. Some libraries in this study had Jurkat cell RNA spiked in. The CDR3 loop reads CSAWSEYTDTQYF. The DNA sequence is given as TGCAGTGCTTGGAGCGAATACACAGATACGCAGTATTTT.